This entry is about one T cell receptor (beta chain). Unfractionated whole blood served as the source for total RNA extraction. This CDR3 has 12 amino acids. The germline gives CDR1 MDHEN, CDR2 SYDVKM. V was shortened by 3 bases and J by 5 bases, with 8 bases between the two germline ends. This specimen comes from a study of human T cells and chemical hapten exposure. During construction of the library, unique molecular identifiers were attached to individual cDNA molecules for quantitative, reproducible TCR counting. Original data processing: A typical sample had roughly 96,000 TCRs, with about 23,224 to 690,600 overall. TCRdb reprocessed the 5' RACE reads via MiXCR and lists one record per CDR3 protein. The V and J calls and clone size come from TCRdb's table, not from the authors' own analysis. The repertoire holds over 70,000 distinct CDR3 sequences, more than 15% seen once, with nearly 7% in the top ten.

The sequence was obtained from a female donor in good health. The chain employs TRBV28 and TRBJ2-7, with a possible D match to TRBD2 (7 bases). For the CDR3, the DNA is TGTGCCAGCAGTTTGGGGGGGCACGAGCAGTACTTC. It is translated as CASSLGGHEQYF.